The text below deals with one TCR beta chain. Its antigen is currently unknown. This PCR relied on a set of 60 Vbeta primers and 13 Jbeta primers. The repertoire was sequenced with immunoSEQ multiplex PCR; TCRdb's copy has only in-frame clones and lacks some. Of about 82,000 clones listed, around 77% are singletons. The data are from a study of cytomegalovirus exposure and HLA in healthy donors. Study-level points and caveats: Associated with cytomegalovirus, according to the listing, were 150 to 200 TCR beta chains.

CDR1 is SGHRS, CDR2 YFSETQ, per germline. This CDR3 contains 14 residues. V lost 4 bases and J 4 bases, leaving 11 bases between the germline ends. Sequencing input: PBMCs. The sequence derives from a man between 50 and 59 years old in good health and CMV-seronegative. V is TRBV5-1 and J is TRBJ2-2; tentatively, D is TRBD1 (5 bases). The CDR3 region has the DNA TGCGCCAGCAGCGTGCCGCAGGGCACCGGGGAGCTGTTTTTT. It codes for CASSVPQGTGELFF.